Below, 16 T cell receptor beta chains from the same sample are listed, as sequenced in a study of CD8 T cells in ankylosing spondylitis. TCRdb passed the 5' RACE reads through MiXCR, listing each CDR3 protein once. The sample lists roughly 230,000 distinct CDR3 sequences, roughly 18% occurring once. The source material was blood, either unsorted or a sorted T cell fraction (not recorded which). These receptors were collected from a male donor with ankylosing spondylitis or in good health (not recorded which).

V is TRBV20-1 and J is TRBJ2-5; D unclear. Per germline, CDR1 DFQATT and CDR2 SNEGSKA (reference sequence). The CDR3 runs to 14 residues. V lost 2 bases, J lost 5 bases, and 15 bases lay in between. CDR3 loop: CSARRSDLLETQYF. CDR3 sequence (DNA): TGCAGTGCTAGACGTTCGGACCTACTCGAGACCCAGTACTTC.

The chain joins TRBV7-6 to TRBJ1-2; 7 nucleotides line up with TRBD1. Losses at the gene ends were 3 bases for V and 5 bases for J; bases not matched to a gene: 9. In germline, CDR1 is SGHVS, CDR2 FNYEAQ. The CDR3 extends over 15 amino acids. The CDR3 protein is CASSLHPGQNYGYTF. DNA of the CDR3: TGTGCCAGCAGCTTGCATCCGGGACAGAATTATGGCTACACCTTC.

This clonotype was found many times. The chain joins TRBV7-8 to TRBJ2-3; the match to TRBD2 covers 7 bases. Germline CDR1 reads SGHVS; CDR2 reads FQNEAQ. The CDR3 sequence is 15 residues long. V trimming: 5 bases; J trimming: 6 bases; junction bases outside the gene matches: 11. CDR3 nucleotide sequence: TGTGCCAGCAGCCCTAGCGGCAGACTTTGGGATACGCAGTATTTT. Residues: CASSPSGRLWDTQYF.

The chain joins TRBV12-3 or TRBV12-4 to TRBJ2-3; D is ambiguous. The CDR3 sequence is 13 residues long. V shed 3 bases and J shed 6 bases, with 10 bases lying between them. Here the CDR3 reads CASSFGPPDTQYF. In nucleotides, the CDR3 is TGTGCCAGCAGTTTCGGGCCCCCGGATACGCAGTATTTT.

J is TRBJ1-5 and V is TRBV7-2; 8 bases line up with TRBD1. The CDR3 runs to 14 residues. The germline V gene has CDR1 SGHTA and CDR2 FQGNSA. Trimming removed 5 bases from V and 5 bases from J; junction bases left unmatched: 5. DNA for the CDR3: TGTGCCAGCAGCCCGGACAGGGCTTATCAGCCCCAGCATTTT. Residues: CASSPDRAYQPQHF.

This clonotype came up a few times. The V and J genes are TRBV7-8 and TRBJ2-7, with 12 bases that match TRBD2. Germline V CDR1 and CDR2: SGHVS, FQNEAQ. The CDR3 length is 15 residues. The V gene end was trimmed by 5 bases and the J gene end by 0 bases; junction bases not matched to a gene: 2. The CDR3 DNA sequence: TGTGCCAGCAGCCCGACTAGCGGGAGCTCCTACGAGCAGTACTTC. Amino acid sequence: CASSPTSGSSYEQYF.

This clonotype showed up just a few times. The rearrangement uses TRBV27 and TRBJ1-5; D is ambiguous. The CDR3 runs to 14 residues. Germline V CDR1 and CDR2: MNHEY, SMNVEV (reference sequence). The germline V and J ends were trimmed by 3 bases and 0 bases, with 6 bases remaining between them. CDR3 protein: CASSFLGSNQPQHF. CDR3 sequence (DNA): TGTGCCAGCAGTTTTCTGGGTAGCAATCAGCCCCAGCATTTT.

The V and J genes are TRBV5-1 and TRBJ2-2; D is unresolved. Trimming removed 7 bases from V and 0 bases from J, with 7 bases in between. The germline V gene encodes CDR1 SGHRS and CDR2 YFSETQ. The CDR3 consists of 13 residues. CDR3 bases: TGCGCCAGCCTTGCGTCGAACACCGGGGAGCTGTTTTTT. It yields the protein CASLASNTGELFF.

V gene TRBV5-5 combines with J gene TRBJ2-1; D is possibly TRBD1 (6 bases). The germline CDR1 and CDR2 sequences are SGHKS and YYEKEE (reference sequence). CDR3 length equals 15 residues. V dropped 4 bases and J dropped 5 bases, with 16 bases sitting between them. The CDR3 region has the DNA TGTGCCAGCAGCAACTCTAGGGGGACCAACAATGAGCAGTTCTTC. It codes for CASSNSRGTNNEQFF.

This CDR3 is CASSLDQGLASEQYF. Here the CDR3 DNA reads TGCGCCAGCAGCTTGGATCAGGGACTAGCGAGCGAGCAGTACTTC. The chain combines TRBV5-1 with TRBJ2-7; 10 bases are a match to TRBD2. This CDR3 contains 15 residues. CDR1 and CDR2 (germline): SGHRS, YFSETQ. The J segment lost 6 bases and the V segment lost 0 bases, leaving 6 bases of the junction unmatched.

In DNA, the CDR3 is TGCGCCAGCAGCCAAGATCATCCAGGCCTTAGCAATCAGCCCCAGCATTTT. Amino acid sequence: CASSQDHPGLSNQPQHF. The chain joins TRBV4-1 to TRBJ1-5, with D unresolved. In germline, CDR1 is MGHRA, CDR2 YSYEKL. The V end lost 0 bases, the J end lost 0 bases, and 12 bases lay between the germline ends. The CDR3 extends over 17 amino acids.

V is TRBV6-4 and J is TRBJ1-1; no clear D. CDR1 is MRHNA and CDR2 is SNTAGT in the germline V gene. CDR3 length equals 13 residues. The V end lost 3 bases, the J end lost 4 bases, and 9 bases lay between the germline ends. CDR3 sequence (DNA): TGTGCCAGCAGTGAGGGAGGCGGCACTGAAGCTTTCTTT. This translates into CASSEGGGTEAFF.

A remark on this clonotype: One base away lies a much larger clone, so this may be a sequencing read error. This chain joins TRBV7-9 and TRBJ2-1, with 10 bases identical to TRBD1. The CDR3 consists of 14 residues. Per germline, CDR1 SEHNR and CDR2 FQNEAQ (reference sequence). The V and J ends lost 6 bases and 3 bases, in that order; junction bases with no gene match: 2. The CDR3 DNA reads TGTGCCAGCAGGCGGGACAGGGGCTACAATGAGCAGTTCTTC. Encoded protein: CASRRDRGYNEQFF.

This clonotype was detected ten times or more. At one end the junction does not follow the germline gene, possibly because of a read error. This chain uses TRBV27 with TRBJ2-7, with TRBD2 matching 7 bases. The CDR3 spans 13 residues. Germline CDR1 MNHEY, CDR2 SMNVEV (reference sequence). CDR3 in DNA: TGCGCCAGCAGCCTCAGCGGGGCCTACGAGCAGTACTTC. Translation gives CASSLSGAYEQYF.

A word on this clonotype: A clone one base away is much larger, so this may be a read error. The genes are TRBV27 and TRBJ1-3, with D hard to call. V was shortened by 2 bases and J by 4 bases, with 12 bases between the two germline ends. The CDR3 covers 15 residues. CDR1 MNHEY and CDR2 SMNVEV come from the germline V gene (reference sequence). CDR3 loop: CASSLNPGNGNTIYF. DNA of the CDR3: TGTGCCAGCAGTTTAAATCCGGGGAACGGAAACACCATATATTTT.

J is TRBJ2-5 and V is TRBV7-8; 8 bases align to TRBD2. Trimming removed 5 bases from V and 9 bases from J; junction bases left unmatched: 14. CDR3 size: 15 residues. Germline CDR1 is SGHVS and CDR2 is FQNEAQ. CDR3: CASSLRPSGGQAQYF. The CDR3 nucleotides read TGTGCCAGCAGCCTAAGACCCTCGGGGGGGCAGGCCCAGTACTTC.